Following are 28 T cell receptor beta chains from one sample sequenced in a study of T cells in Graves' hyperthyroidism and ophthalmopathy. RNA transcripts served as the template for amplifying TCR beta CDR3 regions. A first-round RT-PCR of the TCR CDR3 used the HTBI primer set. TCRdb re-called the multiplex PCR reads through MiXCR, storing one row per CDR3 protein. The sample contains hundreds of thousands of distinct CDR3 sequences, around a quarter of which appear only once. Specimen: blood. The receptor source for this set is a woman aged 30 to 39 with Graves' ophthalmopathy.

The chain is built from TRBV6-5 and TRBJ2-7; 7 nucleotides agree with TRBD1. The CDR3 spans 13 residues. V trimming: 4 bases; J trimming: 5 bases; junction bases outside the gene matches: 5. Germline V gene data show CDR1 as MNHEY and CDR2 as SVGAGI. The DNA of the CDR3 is TGTGCCAGCAGTTTAAGGCAGGGGGACGAGCAGTACTTC. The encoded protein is CASSLRQGDEQYF.

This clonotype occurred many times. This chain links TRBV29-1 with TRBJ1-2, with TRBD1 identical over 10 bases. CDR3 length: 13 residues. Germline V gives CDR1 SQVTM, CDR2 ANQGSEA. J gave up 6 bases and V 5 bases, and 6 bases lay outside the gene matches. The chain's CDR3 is CSVLRQGANGYTF. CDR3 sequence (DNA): TGCAGCGTTCTGAGACAGGGGGCAAATGGCTACACCTTC. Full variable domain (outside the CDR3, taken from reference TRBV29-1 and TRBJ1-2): SAVISQKPSRDICQRGTSLTIQCQVDSQVTMMFWYRQQPGQSLTLIATANQGSEATYESGFVIDKFPISRPNLTFSTLTVSNMSPEDSSIYLCSVLRQGANGYTFGSGTRLTVV.

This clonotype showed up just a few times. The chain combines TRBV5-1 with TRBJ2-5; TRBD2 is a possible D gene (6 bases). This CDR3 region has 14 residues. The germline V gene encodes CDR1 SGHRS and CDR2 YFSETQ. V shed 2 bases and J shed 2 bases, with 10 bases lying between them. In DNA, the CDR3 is TGCGCCAGCAGCTTCACCGGGAGTCAAGAGACCCAGTACTTC. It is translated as CASSFTGSQETQYF.

CDR3 bases: TGTGCCAGCAGTTACGACGCTCTACAGGGCGGGGAGCTGTTTTTT. It is translated as CASSYDALQGGELFF. The V call is TRBV6-5, the J call TRBJ2-2; maybe TRBD1 (6 bases). The CDR3 totals 15 residues. CDR1 MNHEY and CDR2 SVGAGI come from the germline V gene. Trimming cost V 2 bases and J 7 bases, with 14 bases left between them.

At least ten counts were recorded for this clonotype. The CDR3 coding sequence is TGTGCCTGGAGTGTACTAGGGACTTGGCATGGCTACACCTTC. Translating it yields CAWSVLGTWHGYTF. The V call is TRBV30, the J call TRBJ1-2, with TRBD1 as a possible D gene (5 bases). Germline loops: CDR1 GTSNPN, CDR2 SVGIG (reference sequence). The CDR3 runs to 14 residues. Between the trimmed V and J ends, which lost 0 bases and 6 bases, there was a span of 14 bases.

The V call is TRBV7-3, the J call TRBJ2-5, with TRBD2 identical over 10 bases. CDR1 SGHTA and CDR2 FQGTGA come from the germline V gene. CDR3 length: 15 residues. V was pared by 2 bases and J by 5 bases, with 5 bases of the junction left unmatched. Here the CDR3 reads CASSLLAGAEETQYF. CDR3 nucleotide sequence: TGTGCCAGCAGCTTACTAGCGGGGGCCGAGGAGACCCAGTACTTC. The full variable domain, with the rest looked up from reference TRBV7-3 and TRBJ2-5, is GAGVSQTPSNKVTEKGKYVELRCDPISGHTALYWYRQSLGQGPEFLIYFQGTGAADDSGLPNDRFFAVRPEGSVSTLKIQRTERGDSAVYLCASSLLAGAEETQYFGPGTRLLVL.

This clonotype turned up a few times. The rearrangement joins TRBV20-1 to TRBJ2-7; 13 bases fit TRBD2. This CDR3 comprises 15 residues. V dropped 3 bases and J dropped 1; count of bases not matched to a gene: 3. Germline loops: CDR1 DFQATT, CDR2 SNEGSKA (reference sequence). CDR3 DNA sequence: TGCAGTGCTAGTGGACTAGCGGGGGTATCCTACGAGCAGTACTTC. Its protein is CSASGLAGVSYEQYF.

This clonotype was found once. CDR3: CVTQVGTANYGYTF. CDR3 DNA sequence: TGTGTTACCCAGGTAGGGACAGCTAACTATGGCTACACCTTC. The rearrangement uses TRBV2 and TRBJ1-2, with 7 bases aligning to TRBD1. The germline V gene has CDR1 SNHLY and CDR2 FYNNEI. This CDR3 has 14 amino acids. The full variable domain, its missing parts supplied by reference TRBV2 and TRBJ1-2, is EPEVTQTPSHQVTQMGQEVILRCVPISNHLYFYWYRQILGQKVEFLVSFYNNEISEKSEIFDDQFSVERPDGSNFTLKIRSTKLEDSAMYFCVTQVGTANYGYTFGSGTRLTVV.

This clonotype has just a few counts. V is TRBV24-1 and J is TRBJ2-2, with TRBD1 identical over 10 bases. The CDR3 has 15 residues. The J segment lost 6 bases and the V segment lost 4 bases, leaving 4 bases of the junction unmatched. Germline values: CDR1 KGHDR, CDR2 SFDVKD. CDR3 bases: TGTGCCACCAGTGAGAAGACAGGGGGCCCCGGGGAGCTGTTTTTT. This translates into CATSEKTGGPGELFF.

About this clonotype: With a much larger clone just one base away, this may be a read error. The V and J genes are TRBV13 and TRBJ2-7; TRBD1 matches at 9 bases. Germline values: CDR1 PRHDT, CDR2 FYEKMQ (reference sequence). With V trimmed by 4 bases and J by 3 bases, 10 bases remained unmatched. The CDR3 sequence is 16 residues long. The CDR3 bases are TGTGCCAGCAGCTCCATGGGACAGGGAGGCTACTACGAGCAGTACTTC. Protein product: CASSSMGQGGYYEQYF. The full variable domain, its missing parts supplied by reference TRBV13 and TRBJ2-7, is AAGVIQSPRHLIKEKRETATLKCYPIPRHDTVYWYQQGPGQDPQFLISFYEKMQSDKGSIPDRFSAQQFSDYHSELNMSSLELGDSALYFCASSSMGQGGYYEQYFGPGTRLTVT.

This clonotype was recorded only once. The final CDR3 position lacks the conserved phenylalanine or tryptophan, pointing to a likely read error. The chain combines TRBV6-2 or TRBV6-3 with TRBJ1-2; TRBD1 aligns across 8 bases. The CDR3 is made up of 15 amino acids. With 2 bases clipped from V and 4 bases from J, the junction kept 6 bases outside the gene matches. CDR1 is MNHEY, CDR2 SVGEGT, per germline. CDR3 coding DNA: TGTGCCAGCAGTTACACGCCGGGACAGGTCTATGGCTACACCGAC. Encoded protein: CASSYTPGQVYGYTD.

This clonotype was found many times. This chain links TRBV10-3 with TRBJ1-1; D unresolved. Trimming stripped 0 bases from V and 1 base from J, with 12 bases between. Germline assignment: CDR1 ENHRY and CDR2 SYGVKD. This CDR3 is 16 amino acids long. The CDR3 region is CAISESLGQANTEAFF. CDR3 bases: TGTGCCATCAGTGAGTCCCTTGGGCAGGCGAACACTGAAGCTTTCTTT.

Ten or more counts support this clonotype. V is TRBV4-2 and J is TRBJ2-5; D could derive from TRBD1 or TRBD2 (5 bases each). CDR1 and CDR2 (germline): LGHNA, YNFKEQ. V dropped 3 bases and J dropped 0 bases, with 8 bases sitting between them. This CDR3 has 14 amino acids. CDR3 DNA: TGTGCCAGCAGCCAGGGACGGTACCAAGAGACCCAGTACTTC. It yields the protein CASSQGRYQETQYF.

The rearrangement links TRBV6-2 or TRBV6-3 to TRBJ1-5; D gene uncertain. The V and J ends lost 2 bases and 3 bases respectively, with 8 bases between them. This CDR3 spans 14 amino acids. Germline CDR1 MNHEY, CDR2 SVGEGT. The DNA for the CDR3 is TGTGCCAGCAGTTACGTGCAGGACAATCAGCCCCAGCATTTT. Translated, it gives CASSYVQDNQPQHF.

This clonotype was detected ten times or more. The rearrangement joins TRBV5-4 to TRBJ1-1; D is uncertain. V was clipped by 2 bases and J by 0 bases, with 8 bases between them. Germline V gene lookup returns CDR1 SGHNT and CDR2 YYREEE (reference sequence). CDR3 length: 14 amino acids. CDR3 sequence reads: CASSFFGVNTEAFF. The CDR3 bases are TGTGCCAGCAGCTTTTTCGGTGTGAACACTGAAGCTTTCTTT.

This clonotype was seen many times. The CDR3 DNA sequence: TGTGCCAGCAGCCCCCAGACAGGGGGGCTCATTCAGTACTTC. It specifies CASSPQTGGLIQYF. The rearrangement uses TRBV3-1 and TRBJ2-4; 9 bases are shared with TRBD1. Germline V gene lookup returns CDR1 LGHDT and CDR2 YNNKEL (reference sequence). V was clipped by 4 bases and J by 9 bases; unmatched bases: 7. CDR3 length: 14 amino acids.

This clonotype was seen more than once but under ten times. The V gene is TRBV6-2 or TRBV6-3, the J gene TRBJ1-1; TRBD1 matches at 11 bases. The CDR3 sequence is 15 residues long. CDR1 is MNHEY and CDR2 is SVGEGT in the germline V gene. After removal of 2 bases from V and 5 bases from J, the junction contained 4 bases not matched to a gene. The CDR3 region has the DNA TGTGCCAGCAGTTACGAGGGGACAGGGGGAACTGAAGCTTTCTTT. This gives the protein CASSYEGTGGTEAFF.

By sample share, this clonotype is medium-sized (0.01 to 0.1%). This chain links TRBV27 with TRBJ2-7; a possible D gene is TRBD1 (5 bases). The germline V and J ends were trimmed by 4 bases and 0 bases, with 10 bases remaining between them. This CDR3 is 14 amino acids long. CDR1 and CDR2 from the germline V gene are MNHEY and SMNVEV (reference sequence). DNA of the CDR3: TGTGCCAGCAGTTCCGGACAAGCCTCCTACGAGCAGTACTTC. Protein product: CASSSGQASYEQYF.

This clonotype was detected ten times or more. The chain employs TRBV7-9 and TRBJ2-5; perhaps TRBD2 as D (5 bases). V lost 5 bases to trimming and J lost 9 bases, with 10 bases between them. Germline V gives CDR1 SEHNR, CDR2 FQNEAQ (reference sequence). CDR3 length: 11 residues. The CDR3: CASSIERAQYF. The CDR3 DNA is TGTGCCAGCAGCATCGAGAGGGCCCAGTACTTC.

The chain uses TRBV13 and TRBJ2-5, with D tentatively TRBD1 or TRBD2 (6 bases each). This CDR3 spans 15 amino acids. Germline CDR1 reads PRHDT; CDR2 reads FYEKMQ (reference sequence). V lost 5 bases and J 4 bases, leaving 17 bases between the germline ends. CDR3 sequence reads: CASSQIGEDRETQYF. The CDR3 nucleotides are TGTGCCAGCAGCCAGATCGGGGAGGACAGAGAGACCCAGTACTTC.

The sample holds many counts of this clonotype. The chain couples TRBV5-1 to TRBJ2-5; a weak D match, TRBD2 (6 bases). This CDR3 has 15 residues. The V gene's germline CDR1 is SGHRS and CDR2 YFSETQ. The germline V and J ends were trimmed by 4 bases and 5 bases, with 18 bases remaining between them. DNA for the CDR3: TGCGCCAGCAGCCAAACGGGACTCCACTTGGAGACCCAGTACTTC. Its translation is CASSQTGLHLETQYF.

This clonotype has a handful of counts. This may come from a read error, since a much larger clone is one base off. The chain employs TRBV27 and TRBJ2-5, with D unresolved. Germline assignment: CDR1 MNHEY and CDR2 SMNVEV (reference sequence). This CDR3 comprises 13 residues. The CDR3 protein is CASSFRSQETKYF. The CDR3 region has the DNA TGTGCCAGCAGTTTTCGCTCCCAAGAGACCAAGTACTTC.

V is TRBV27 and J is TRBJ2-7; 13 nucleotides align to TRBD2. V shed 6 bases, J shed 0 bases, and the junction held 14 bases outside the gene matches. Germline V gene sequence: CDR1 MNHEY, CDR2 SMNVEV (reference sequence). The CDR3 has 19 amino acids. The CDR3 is CASSRKGLAGASSSYEQYF. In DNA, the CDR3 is TGTGCCAGCAGCCGAAAAGGACTAGCGGGAGCCTCCAGCTCCTACGAGCAGTACTTC.

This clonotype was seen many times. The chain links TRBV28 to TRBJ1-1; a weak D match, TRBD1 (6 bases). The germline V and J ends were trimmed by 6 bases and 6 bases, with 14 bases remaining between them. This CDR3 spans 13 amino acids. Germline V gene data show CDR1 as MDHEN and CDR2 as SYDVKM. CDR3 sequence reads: CASSQRGTAEAFF. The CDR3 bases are TGTGCCAGCAGCCAAAGGGGGACCGCTGAAGCTTTCTTT.

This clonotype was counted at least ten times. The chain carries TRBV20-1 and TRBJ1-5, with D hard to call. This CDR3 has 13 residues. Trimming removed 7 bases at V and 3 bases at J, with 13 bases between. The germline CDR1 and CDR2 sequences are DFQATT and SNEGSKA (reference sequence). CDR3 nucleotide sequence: TGCAGTGTCGCGCCAGCGAACAATCAGCCCCAGCATTTT. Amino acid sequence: CSVAPANNQPQHF.

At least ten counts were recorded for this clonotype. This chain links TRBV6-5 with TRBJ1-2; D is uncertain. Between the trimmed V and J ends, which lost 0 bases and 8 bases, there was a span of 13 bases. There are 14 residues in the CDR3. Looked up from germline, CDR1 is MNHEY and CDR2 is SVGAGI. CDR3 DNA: TGTGCCAGCAGTTACTCGACTGCTTCGGGGGGCTACACCTTC. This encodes CASSYSTASGGYTF.

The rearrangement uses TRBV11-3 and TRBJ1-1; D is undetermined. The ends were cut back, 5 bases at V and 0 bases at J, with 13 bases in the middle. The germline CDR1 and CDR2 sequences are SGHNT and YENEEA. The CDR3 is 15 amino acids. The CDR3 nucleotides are TGTGCCAGCAGCCAAGGAGGGAAAATGAACACTGAAGCTTTCTTT. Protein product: CASSQGGKMNTEAFF. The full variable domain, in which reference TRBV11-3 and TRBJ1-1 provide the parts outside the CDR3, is EAGVVQSPRYKIIEKKQPVAFWCNPISGHNTLYWYLQNLGQGPELLIRYENEEAVDDSQLPKDRFSAERLKGVDSTLKIQPAELGDSAVYLCASSQGGKMNTEAFFGQGTRLTVV.

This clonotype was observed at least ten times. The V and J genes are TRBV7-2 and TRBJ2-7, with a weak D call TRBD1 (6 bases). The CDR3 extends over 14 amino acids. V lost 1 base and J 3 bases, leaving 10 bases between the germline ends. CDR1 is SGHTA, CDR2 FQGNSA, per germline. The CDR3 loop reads CASSLDRASYEQYF. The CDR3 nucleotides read TGTGCCAGCAGCTTAGACAGGGCGAGCTACGAGCAGTACTTC.